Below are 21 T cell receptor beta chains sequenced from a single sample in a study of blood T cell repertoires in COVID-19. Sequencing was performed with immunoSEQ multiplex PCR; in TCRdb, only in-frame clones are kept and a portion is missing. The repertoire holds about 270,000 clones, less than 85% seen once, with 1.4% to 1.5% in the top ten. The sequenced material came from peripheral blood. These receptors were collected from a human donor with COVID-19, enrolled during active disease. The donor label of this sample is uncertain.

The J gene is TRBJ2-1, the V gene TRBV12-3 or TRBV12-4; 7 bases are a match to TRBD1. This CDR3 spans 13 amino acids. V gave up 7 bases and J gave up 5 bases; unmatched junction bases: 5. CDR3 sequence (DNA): TGTGCCAGCAAGGGGGCGGCCCACAATGAGCAGTTCTTC. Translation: CASKGAAHNEQFF.

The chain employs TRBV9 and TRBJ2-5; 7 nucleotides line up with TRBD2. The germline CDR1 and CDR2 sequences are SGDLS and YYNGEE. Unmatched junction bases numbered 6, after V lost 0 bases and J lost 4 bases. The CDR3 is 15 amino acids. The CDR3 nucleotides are TGTGCCAGCAGCGTAGGGGCGGGAGTGGGAGAGACCCAGTACTTC. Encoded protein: CASSVGAGVGETQYF.

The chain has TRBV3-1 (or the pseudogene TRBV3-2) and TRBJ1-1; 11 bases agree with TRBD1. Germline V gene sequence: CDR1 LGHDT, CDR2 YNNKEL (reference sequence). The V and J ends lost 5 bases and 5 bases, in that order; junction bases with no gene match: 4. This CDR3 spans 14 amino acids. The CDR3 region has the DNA TGTGCCAGCAGCGGACAGGGGGCAGGGACTGAAGCTTTCTTT. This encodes CASSGQGAGTEAFF.

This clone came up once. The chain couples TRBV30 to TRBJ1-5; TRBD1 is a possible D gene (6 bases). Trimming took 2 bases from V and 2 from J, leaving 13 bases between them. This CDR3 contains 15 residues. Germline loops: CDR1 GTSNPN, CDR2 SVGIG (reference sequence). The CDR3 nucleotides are TGTGCCTGGAGTTTACAGGGAAGGGGCAATCAGCCCCAGCATTTT. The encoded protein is CAWSLQGRGNQPQHF.

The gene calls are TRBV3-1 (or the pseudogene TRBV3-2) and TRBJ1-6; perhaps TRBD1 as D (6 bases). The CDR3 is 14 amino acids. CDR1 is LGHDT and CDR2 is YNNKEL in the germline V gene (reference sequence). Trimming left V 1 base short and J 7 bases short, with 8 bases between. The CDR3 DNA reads TGTGCCAGCAGCCAAGCAGGACAGAATTCACCCCTCCACTTT. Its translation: CASSQAGQNSPLHF.

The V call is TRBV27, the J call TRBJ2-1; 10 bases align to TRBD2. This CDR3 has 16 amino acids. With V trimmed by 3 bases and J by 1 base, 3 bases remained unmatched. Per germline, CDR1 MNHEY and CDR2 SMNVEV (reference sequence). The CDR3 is CASSFGAGGSYNEQFF. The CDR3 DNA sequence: TGTGCCAGCAGTTTCGGAGCGGGAGGGTCCTACAATGAGCAGTTCTTC.

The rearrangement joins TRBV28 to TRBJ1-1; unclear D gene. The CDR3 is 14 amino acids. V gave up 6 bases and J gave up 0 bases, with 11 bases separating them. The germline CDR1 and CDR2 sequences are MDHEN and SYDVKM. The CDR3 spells CASRLDWVNTEAFF. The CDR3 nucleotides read TGTGCCAGCAGGCTAGACTGGGTGAACACTGAAGCTTTCTTT.

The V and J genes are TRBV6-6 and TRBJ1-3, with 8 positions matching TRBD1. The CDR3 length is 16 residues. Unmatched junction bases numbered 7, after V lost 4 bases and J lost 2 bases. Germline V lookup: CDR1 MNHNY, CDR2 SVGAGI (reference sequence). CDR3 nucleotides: TGTGCCAGCAGTTCCGGACAGGGTACTGCTGGAAACACCATATATTTT. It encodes CASSSGQGTAGNTIYF.

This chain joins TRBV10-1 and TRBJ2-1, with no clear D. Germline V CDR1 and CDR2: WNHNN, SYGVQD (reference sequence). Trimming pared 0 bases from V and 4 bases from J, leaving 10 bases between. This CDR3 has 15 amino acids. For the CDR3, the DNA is TGCGCCAGCAGTGAGTCGATCGACTCTTACAATGAGCAGTTCTTC. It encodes CASSESIDSYNEQFF.

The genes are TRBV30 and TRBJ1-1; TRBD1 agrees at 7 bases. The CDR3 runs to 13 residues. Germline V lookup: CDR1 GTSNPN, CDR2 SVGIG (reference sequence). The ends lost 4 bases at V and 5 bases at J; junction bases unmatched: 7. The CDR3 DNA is TGTGCCTGGACACAGGGGTTGGTGACTGAAGCTTTCTTT. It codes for CAWTQGLVTEAFF.

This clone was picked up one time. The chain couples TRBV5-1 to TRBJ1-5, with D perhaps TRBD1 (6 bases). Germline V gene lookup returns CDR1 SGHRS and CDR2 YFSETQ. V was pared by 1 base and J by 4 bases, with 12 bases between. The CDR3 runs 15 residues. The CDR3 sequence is CASSLRGGWNQPQHF. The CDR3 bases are TGCGCCAGCAGCTTGAGGGGGGGTTGGAATCAGCCCCAGCATTTT.

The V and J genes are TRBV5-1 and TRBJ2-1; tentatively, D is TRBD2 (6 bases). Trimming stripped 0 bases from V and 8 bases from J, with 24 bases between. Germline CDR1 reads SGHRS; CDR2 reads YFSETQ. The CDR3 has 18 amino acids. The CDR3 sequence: CASSLAVRVGGAAYEQFF. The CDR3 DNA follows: TGCGCCAGCAGCTTGGCCGTCCGGGTCGGGGGAGCGGCGTATGAGCAGTTCTTC.

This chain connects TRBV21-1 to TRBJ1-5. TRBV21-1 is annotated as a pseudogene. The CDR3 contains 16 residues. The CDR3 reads CASSKGAGRCNQPQHF. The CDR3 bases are TGTGCCAGCAGCAAAGGGGCAGGGAGGTGCAATCAGCCCCAGCATTTT.

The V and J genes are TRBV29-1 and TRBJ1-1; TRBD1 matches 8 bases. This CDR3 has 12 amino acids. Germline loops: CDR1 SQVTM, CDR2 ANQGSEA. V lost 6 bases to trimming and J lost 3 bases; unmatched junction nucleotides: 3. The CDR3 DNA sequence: TGCAGCGTCAGGACAGGGTACACTGAAGCTTTCTTT. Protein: CSVRTGYTEAFF.

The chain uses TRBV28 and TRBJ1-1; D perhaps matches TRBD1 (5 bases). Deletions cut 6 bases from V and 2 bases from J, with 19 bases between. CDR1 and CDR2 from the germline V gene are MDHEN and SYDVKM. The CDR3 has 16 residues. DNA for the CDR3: TGTGCCAGCAGCGACGTAAGGGGCGGGGGTAACACTGAAGCTTTCTTT. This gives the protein CASSDVRGGGNTEAFF.

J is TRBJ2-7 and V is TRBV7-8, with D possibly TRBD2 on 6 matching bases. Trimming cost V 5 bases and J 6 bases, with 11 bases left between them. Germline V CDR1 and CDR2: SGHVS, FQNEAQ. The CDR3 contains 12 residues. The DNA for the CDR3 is TGTGCCAGCAGCCACCAGGGAGGCGAGCAGTACTTC. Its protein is CASSHQGGEQYF.

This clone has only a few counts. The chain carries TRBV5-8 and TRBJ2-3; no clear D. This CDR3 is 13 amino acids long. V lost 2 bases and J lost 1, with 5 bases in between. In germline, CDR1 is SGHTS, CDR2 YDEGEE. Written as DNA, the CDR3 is TGTGCCAGCAGCTTCCCGGGCACAGATACGCAGTATTTT. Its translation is CASSFPGTDTQYF.

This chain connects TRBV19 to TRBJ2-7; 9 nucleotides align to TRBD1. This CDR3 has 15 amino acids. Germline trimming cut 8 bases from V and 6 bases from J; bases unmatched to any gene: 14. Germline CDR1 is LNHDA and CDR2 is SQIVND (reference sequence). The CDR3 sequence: CASSQVRTGVSEQYF. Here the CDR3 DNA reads TGTGCCAGTTCCCAGGTCAGGACAGGGGTAAGCGAGCAGTACTTC.

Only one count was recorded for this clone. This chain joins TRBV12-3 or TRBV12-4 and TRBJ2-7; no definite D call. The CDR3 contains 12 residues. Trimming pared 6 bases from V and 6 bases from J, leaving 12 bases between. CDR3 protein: CASSHQLREQYF. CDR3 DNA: TGTGCCAGCAGCCACCAACTTCGCGAGCAGTACTTC.

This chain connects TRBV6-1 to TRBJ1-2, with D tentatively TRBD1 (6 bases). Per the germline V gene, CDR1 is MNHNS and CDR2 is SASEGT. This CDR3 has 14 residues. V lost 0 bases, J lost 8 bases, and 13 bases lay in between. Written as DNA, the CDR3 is TGTGCCAGCAGTGAAGCGCGTCAGGGGAGCGGCTACACCTTC. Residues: CASSEARQGSGYTF.

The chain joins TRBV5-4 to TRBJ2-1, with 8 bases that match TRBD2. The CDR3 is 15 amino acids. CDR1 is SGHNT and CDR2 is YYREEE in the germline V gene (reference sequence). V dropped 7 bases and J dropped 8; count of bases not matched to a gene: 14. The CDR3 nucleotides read TGTGCCAGCTCTATGACGGGACTAGGAATATATGAGCAGTTCTTC. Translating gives CASSMTGLGIYEQFF.